The text below deals with one T cell receptor beta chain. Its antigen is undetermined. These data come from a study of CD8 T cells in ankylosing spondylitis. Study results and caveats: Significant enrichment of disease-linked clones was reported in matched ankylosing spondylitis synovial fluid. Made up of fewer than ten highly homologous variants, a TCR beta motif appeared characteristic of ankylosing spondylitis blood.

MiXCR, applied by TCRdb to the 5' RACE reads, yields one record per CDR3 protein. The table shows roughly 670,000 distinct CDR3 sequences, with around 20% occurring only once. What was sequenced was blood, either unsorted or a sorted T cell fraction (not recorded which). This clonotype was sampled from a male donor with ankylosing spondylitis.

The CDR3 DNA sequence: TGTGCCAGCAGCCAAGAGGGTCCCAGGGAGCAGTTCTTC. This gives the protein CASSQEGPREQFF. The chain has TRBV3-1 and TRBJ2-1; the D is unclear. Germline CDR1 reads LGHDT; CDR2 reads YNNKEL (reference sequence). The CDR3 extends over 13 amino acids. V was pared by 0 bases and J by 10 bases, with 10 bases between.